The rows below give T cell receptor beta chains drawn from one sample of a study of cytomegalovirus exposure and HLA in healthy donors. Assay used: immunoSEQ multiplex PCR; TCRdb lists only in-frame clones, some missing. Here the sample spans roughly 120,000 clones, about 90% being singletons. Sequencing was performed on PBMCs. The receptors come from a woman aged 18 to 35 in good health and CMV-seronegative. The CDR3 runs from the conserved cysteine through the conserved F or W. D genes are given only for firm matches. The listing skips clone size in some rows; elsewhere it reads once, few, many or a size class.

clone size	D gene	V gene	J gene	CDR3 length	CDR3 protein	CDR3 DNA
-	-	TRBV5-1	TRBJ1-1	13	CASSLVADTEAFF	TGCGCCAGCAGCTTGGTGGCGGACACTGAAGCTTTCTTT
-	-	TRBV7-2	TRBJ1-1	15	CASSLVGQQNTEAFF	TGTGCCAGCAGCTTAGTGGGCCAGCAGAACACTGAAGCTTTCTTT
-	-	TRBV9	TRBJ1-3	17	CASSVGRGIGSGNTIYF	TGTGCCAGCAGCGTAGGACGGGGGATAGGCTCTGGAAACACCATATATTTT
-	TRBD2	TRBV7-9	TRBJ2-2	16	CASSSLAGGVIGELFF	TGTGCCAGCAGCTCTCTAGCGGGAGGGGTGATCGGGGAGCTGTTTTTT
-	-	TRBV5-5	TRBJ1-1	12	CASSFSLTEAFF	TGTGCCAGCAGCTTTAGTCTCACTGAAGCTTTCTTT
-	TRBD2	TRBV7-3	TRBJ2-5	13	CASAPAGVKTQYF	TGTGCCAGCGCCCCAGCGGGGGTGAAGACCCAGTACTTC
-	-	TRBV30	TRBJ2-7	12	CAWKLGPYEQYF	TGTGCCTGGAAACTAGGCCCCTACGAGCAGTACTTC
-	TRBD2	TRBV10-1	TRBJ2-7	18	CASSGCRSGRPFSYEQYF	TGCGCCAGCAGTGGATGTAGGAGCGGGAGACCGTTTTCCTACGAGCAGTACTTC
-	TRBD2	TRBV7-6	TRBJ2-1	16	CASSLVALAGTNEQFF	TGTGCCAGCAGCTTAGTCGCACTAGCGGGAACGAATGAGCAGTTCTTC
-	-	TRBV5-6	TRBJ2-6	16	CASSGGVISGANVLTF	TGTGCCAGCAGCGGAGGGGTAATCTCTGGGGCCAACGTCCTGACTTTC
-	TRBD2	TRBV5-6	TRBJ2-1	17	CASSLPRLAGGLNEQFF	TGTGCCAGCAGCCTTCCCCGGCTAGCGGGAGGTTTGAATGAGCAGTTCTTC
-	-	TRBV4-2	TRBJ2-3	14	CASSQGQSGDTQYF	TGTGCCAGCAGCCAAGGTCAATCCGGAGATACGCAGTATTTT
-	TRBD2	TRBV7-6	TRBJ2-7	15	CASSLRLAGRNEQYF	TGTGCCAGCAGCTTAAGACTAGCGGGACGCAACGAGCAGTACTTC
-	-	TRBV13	TRBJ2-7	13	CASSLDRAYEQYF	TGTGCCAGCAGCTTAGACAGGGCCTACGAGCAGTACTTC
-	-	TRBV29-1	TRBJ1-4	13	CSVGSRGNEKLFF	TGCAGCGTTGGATCCAGGGGTAATGAAAAACTGTTTTTT
-	TRBD1	TRBV9	TRBJ1-6	15	CASSVGTGVNSPLHF	TGTGCCAGCAGCGTAGGGACAGGGGTTAATTCACCCCTCCACTTT
-	-	TRBV7-9	TRBJ2-6	18	CASSFVAVGNSGANVLTF	TGTGCCAGCAGCTTCGTTGCGGTTGGCAACTCTGGGGCCAACGTCCTGACTTTC
-	TRBD1	TRBV7-2	TRBJ1-4	14	CASSPRTGAEKLFF	TGTGCCAGCAGCCCACGGACAGGGGCGGAAAAACTGTTTTTT
-	TRBD2	TRBV6-4	TRBJ2-3	16	CASSDSPAGGGDTQYF	TGTGCCAGCAGTGACTCGCCAGCGGGAGGTGGGGATACGCAGTATTTT
-	-	TRBV11-3	TRBJ2-3	17	CASSLGEWSGGADTQYF	TGTGCCAGCAGCTTAGGGGAATGGAGCGGAGGGGCAGATACGCAGTATTTT
once	-	TRBV7-9	TRBJ1-5	14	CASSFQGRDQPQHF	TGTGCCAGCAGCTTCCAGGGTCGGGATCAGCCCCAGCATTTT
-	TRBD2	TRBV7-2	TRBJ2-1	16	CASSRDQTSGYNEQFF	TGTGCCAGCAGCCGCGACCAGACTAGCGGTTACAATGAGCAGTTCTTC
-	-	TRBV28	TRBJ1-1	14	CASSFMGGNTEAFF	TGTGCCAGCAGTTTCATGGGGGGGAACACTGAAGCTTTCTTT
-	TRBD2	TRBV19	TRBJ2-3	15	CASTAGGGAPDTQYF	TGTGCCAGTACGGCGGGAGGGGGTGCCCCAGATACGCAGTATTTT
-	TRBD1	TRBV6-5	TRBJ2-2	16	CASSSTGTVSTGELFF	TGTGCCAGCAGTTCCACCGGGACAGTAAGCACCGGGGAGCTGTTTTTT
-	TRBD2	TRBV5-1	TRBJ2-7	17	CASSLSPLLAVTYEQYF	TGCGCCAGCAGCTTGTCCCCACTACTAGCGGTTACCTACGAGCAGTACTTC
-	TRBD1	TRBV30	TRBJ2-7	13	CAWTGGASYEQYF	TGTGCCTGGACAGGGGGCGCCTCCTACGAGCAGTACTTC
-	-	TRBV7-9	TRBJ2-7	14	CASSLVQASYEQYF	TGTGCCAGCAGCTTAGTGCAGGCCAGTTACGAGCAGTACTTC
-	TRBD1	TRBV11-1	TRBJ1-4	15	CASSLNRGTNEKLFF	TGTGCCAGCAGCTTGAACAGGGGAACTAATGAAAAACTGTTTTTT
few	-	TRBV28	TRBJ2-1	11	CASSLYNEQFF	TGTGCCAGCAGTCTATACAATGAGCAGTTCTTC
-	-	TRBV15	TRBJ1-5	16	CATSRGPRSGNQPQHF	TGTGCCACCAGCAGAGGACCTCGGAGTGGCAATCAGCCCCAGCATTTT
-	-	TRBV7-2	TRBJ2-6	15	CASSLGSSGANVLTF	TGTGCCAGCAGCTTAGGTAGCTCTGGGGCCAACGTCCTGACTTTC
-	TRBD1	TRBV7-2	TRBJ1-2	16	CASSPGGTSRHYGYTF	TGTGCCAGCAGCCCAGGGGGGACAAGCCGGCACTATGGCTACACCTTC
-	TRBD1	TRBV9	TRBJ1-3	18	CASSVQGGAGSSGNTIYF	TGTGCCAGCAGCGTGCAGGGGGGCGCGGGAAGCTCTGGAAACACCATATATTTT
-	-	TRBV7-2	TRBJ2-5	13	CASSSDRRETQYF	TGTGCCAGCAGTTCGGACAGAAGAGAGACCCAGTACTTC
-	TRBD1	TRBV29-1	TRBJ1-1	14	CSVEDRDRNTEAFF	TGCAGCGTTGAGGACAGGGATCGGAACACTGAAGCTTTCTTT
-	TRBD1	TRBV19	TRBJ2-7	15	CASSNGQGPNYEQYF	TGTGCCAGTAGTAACGGACAGGGGCCGAACTACGAGCAGTACTTC
-	TRBD1	TRBV2	TRBJ2-7	15	CASSDSGTGPYEQYF	TGTGCCAGCAGTGATTCCGGGACAGGGCCCTACGAGCAGTACTTC
-	-	TRBV5-1	TRBJ2-1	13	CASSYGGVGEQFF	TGCGCCAGCAGTTATGGAGGGGTCGGTGAGCAGTTCTTC
once	TRBD2	TRBV7-2	TRBJ2-3	16	CASSLDLAGGTDTQYF	TGTGCCAGCAGCTTAGACCTAGCGGGGGGGACAGATACGCAGTATTTT
-	-	TRBV28	TRBJ1-2	14	CASLPGGEDYGYTF	TGTGCCAGCCTTCCGGGAGGGGAGGACTATGGCTACACCTTC
once	TRBD2	TRBV7-6	TRBJ2-7	15	CASSLGWAGDSEQYF	TGTGCCAGCAGCTTAGGGTGGGCGGGAGACTCCGAGCAGTACTTC
-	-	TRBV11-1	TRBJ2-1	13	CASSWGPSEGQFF	TGTGCCAGCAGCTGGGGGCCGTCCGAAGGGCAGTTCTTC